These T cell receptor beta chains were read from a single sample in a study of control samples from healthy donors and cancer patients. Repertoires were generated with immunoSEQ multiplex PCR, while TCRdb's copy carries only in-frame clones and drops some. Among roughly 190,000 clones listed, about 90% were seen once. The sequenced sample was blood. The receptors were gathered from a man aged 25 to 45 in good health. The CDR3 runs from the conserved cysteine through the conserved F or W. D genes are given only for firm matches. The size entry is marked missing in some rows and otherwise reads once, few, many or a size class.

J gene	V gene	clone size	D gene	CDR3 DNA	CDR3 protein
TRBJ1-4	TRBV20-1	NA	NA	TGCAGTGCCGTTCTTGAAAAACTGTTTTTT	CSAVLEKLFF
TRBJ1-1	TRBV10-2	NA	TRBD1	TGCGCCAGCAGCGCCCCAGAACCCGGGACAGGGGACACTGAAGCTTTCTTT	CASSAPEPGTGDTEAFF
TRBJ1-1	TRBV29-1	once	TRBD1	TGCAGCGTGGCCGGGACAGGGGGAAGTAGCACTGAAGCTTTCTTT	CSVAGTGGSSTEAFF
TRBJ2-2	TRBV18	NA	NA	TGTGCCAGCTCACTACATGGCAGGGGCCCGAACACCGGGGAGCTGTTTTTT	CASSLHGRGPNTGELFF
TRBJ1-6	TRBV14	NA	NA	TGTGCCAGCAGCCAAGGGGGCTTTAATTCACCCCTCCACTTT	CASSQGGFNSPLHF
TRBJ1-4	TRBV10-1	NA	NA	TGCGCCAGCAGTCGTGGACGGGGGGAAAAACTGTTTTTT	CASSRGRGEKLFF
TRBJ1-6	TRBV21-1	NA	NA	TGTGCCAGCATTGACAGTTGGGAATCCTATAATTCACCCCTCCACTTT	CASIDSWESYNSPLHF
TRBJ1-4	TRBV24-1	once	TRBD1	TGTGCCACCAGTGATCGTCAAACAGGGACAGGGGGCTATGAAAAACTGTTTTTT	CATSDRQTGTGGYEKLFF
TRBJ2-6	TRBV30	NA	NA	TGTGCCTGGAGTGTATCCGGGGCCAACGTCCTGACTTTC	CAWSVSGANVLTF
TRBJ1-1	TRBV7-2	NA	NA	TGTGCCAGCAGCTTAGTTTCCGGTTTGAACACTGAAGCTTTCTTT	CASSLVSGLNTEAFF
TRBJ1-1	TRBV12-3/TRBV12-4	NA	NA	TGTGCCAGCAGACGGGACGGGAACACTGAAGCTTTCTTT	CASRRDGNTEAFF
TRBJ2-2	TRBV6-6	NA	TRBD2	TGTGCCAGTCGGGGGACCAGCGGGGGGAACACCGGGGAGCTGTTTTTT	CASRGTSGGNTGELFF
TRBJ2-2	TRBV14	NA	TRBD1	TGTGCCAGCAGCCTTCGGACAGGAACCGGGGAGCTGTTTTTT	CASSLRTGTGELFF
TRBJ1-1	TRBV4-2	NA	NA	TGTGCCAGCAGCCAAGGTCCTGGGGGAGATACTGAAGCTTTCTTT	CASSQGPGGDTEAFF
TRBJ2-7	TRBV6-5	once	NA	TGTGCCAGCAGTTACCGACAACCCTACGAGCAGTACTTC	CASSYRQPYEQYF
TRBJ1-4	TRBV6-5	NA	TRBD1	TGTGCCAGCAGTTACCGGGGACAGAGGAATGAAAAACTGTTTTTT	CASSYRGQRNEKLFF
TRBJ2-1	TRBV7-9	once	NA	TGTGCCAGCAGCTCCTACAGGAAAGATGAGCAGTTCTTC	CASSSYRKDEQFF
TRBJ1-6	TRBV5-1	NA	NA	TGCGCCAGCAGCTTAAATCCTCCAGGGGCTTTTGATTCACCCCTCCACTTT	CASSLNPPGAFDSPLHF
TRBJ1-2	TRBV4-1	NA	NA	TGCGCCAGCAGCCAAGGCTTGGACTATGGCTACACCTTC	CASSQGLDYGYTF
TRBJ1-1	TRBV6-6	NA	NA	TGTGCCAGCAGTTACACGAACACTGAAGCTTTCTTT	CASSYTNTEAFF
TRBJ1-6	TRBV5-1	NA	NA	TGCGCCAGCAGCTTGGGGGATTTAAGGAATTCACCCCTCCACTTT	CASSLGDLRNSPLHF
TRBJ2-2	TRBV2	NA	TRBD1	TGTGCCAGCAGCGGGGACAGGGGGAGCACCGGGGAGCTGTTTTTT	CASSGDRGSTGELFF
TRBJ1-2	TRBV3-1/TRBV3-2	NA	NA	TGTGCCAGCAGCCAAGATCCCCAGGGTGGCTATGGCTACACCTTC	CASSQDPQGGYGYTF
TRBJ2-2	TRBV11-2	NA	NA	TGTGCCAGCAGCTTAGTCAGGGGTGACACCGGGGAGCTGTTTTTT	CASSLVRGDTGELFF
TRBJ1-5	TRBV19	NA	TRBD1	TGTGCCAGTAGTGACACCGGGACAGGGGGCCGTCAGCCCCAGCATTTT	CASSDTGTGGRQPQHF
TRBJ1-1	TRBV2	NA	NA	TGTGCCAGCAGTCCGTCGGGGTCGAATGAAGCTTTCTTT	CASSPSGSNEAFF
TRBJ2-2	TRBV7-7	NA	NA	TGTGCCAGCAGCCGAGGGTCGGAGAAGGGCGGGGAGCTGTTTTTT	CASSRGSEKGGELFF
TRBJ1-1	TRBV10-2	NA	NA	TGCGCCAGCAGTGATAGCGGGGGGCGGATGGTCACTGAAGCTTTCTTT	CASSDSGGRMVTEAFF
TRBJ2-5	TRBV5-1	once	TRBD2	TGCGCCAGCAGCTTGGGGGCTAGCGGGGAAGAGACCCAGTACTTC	CASSLGASGEETQYF
TRBJ2-7	TRBV2	once	NA	TGTGCCAGCAGTGAAGTCGAAGCCTCCGAGCAGTACTTC	CASSEVEASEQYF
TRBJ2-1	TRBV4-2	NA	NA	TGTGCCAGCAGCCGCATGTCGGACTCGAGCTCCTACAATGAGCAGTTCTTC	CASSRMSDSSSYNEQFF
TRBJ1-2	TRBV4-1	NA	NA	TGCGCCAGCAGCCAAGCTCTAGGGGGTGCCTATGGCTACACCTTC	CASSQALGGAYGYTF
TRBJ2-2	TRBV5-5	NA	NA	TGTGCCAGCAGCCCCCCGGGCGGAGCGAACACCGGGGAGCTGTTTTTT	CASSPPGGANTGELFF
TRBJ1-6	TRBV27	NA	NA	TGTGCCAGCAGCCTCGGGACGGGGAGTATGGATTCACCCCTCCACTTT	CASSLGTGSMDSPLHF
TRBJ2-1	TRBV11-2	NA	TRBD2	TGTGCCAGCAGCCAGACTAGCGGGGGGGCCAATGAGCAGTTCTTC	CASSQTSGGANEQFF
TRBJ2-1	TRBV4-1	NA	NA	TGCGCCAGCAGACTAAGCGGGACAGTCTCCTCCTACAATGAGCAGTTCTTC	CASRLSGTVSSYNEQFF
TRBJ1-1	TRBV12-1	NA	NA	TGTGCCAGCAGCTTGTACTGGACAGGGGGATCTGGGAACACTGAAGCTTTCTTT	CASSLYWTGGSGNTEAFF
TRBJ1-3	TRBV5-1	once	NA	TGCGCCAGCAGTTCAGGGGCTCTCTCTGGAAACACCATATATTTT	CASSSGALSGNTIYF
TRBJ2-1	TRBV19	NA	TRBD2	TGTGCCAGTAGTATGCCTAGCGGGGGGTTCAATGAGCAGTTCTTC	CASSMPSGGFNEQFF
TRBJ2-3	TRBV4-1	once	TRBD2	TGCGCCAGCAGCCGGGGAGCGGGGGGGAGGTCGGATACGCAGTATTTT	CASSRGAGGRSDTQYF
TRBJ1-2	TRBV29-1	NA	NA	TGCAGCGTCTCGGATGTCGGCTATGGCTACACCTTC	CSVSDVGYGYTF
TRBJ2-7	TRBV27	NA	NA	TGTGCCAGCAGTTTGAAAGGCGGAATCTACGAGCAGTACTTC	CASSLKGGIYEQYF
TRBJ1-1	TRBV6-5	NA	TRBD1	TGTGCCATCAAGACAGGGCAAATGAACACTGAAGCTTTCTTT	CAIKTGQMNTEAFF
TRBJ1-2	TRBV5-6	few	NA	TGTGCCAGCACCGGGGCGGGGGGCGGCCAAAAGTATGGCTACACCTTC	CASTGAGGGQKYGYTF
TRBJ2-7	TRBV2	NA	NA	TGTGCCAGCAGTCCAGACAGGTTCCCCTCCTACGAGCAGTACTTC	CASSPDRFPSYEQYF
TRBJ2-2	TRBV15	NA	NA	TGTGCCACCAGCAGAGAAGGAGGTCGCACCGGGGAGCTGTTTTTT	CATSREGGRTGELFF
TRBJ1-4	TRBV19	NA	TRBD1	TGTGCCAGTAGTGTAGGGGGCGGAAAAGAAAAACTGTTTTTT	CASSVGGGKEKLFF
TRBJ1-3	TRBV27	NA	NA	TGTGCCAGCAGTCCCTACGGCCAGAACACCATATATTTT	CASSPYGQNTIYF
TRBJ1-1	TRBV6-5	few	NA	TGTGCCAGCAGGACATCGAGGAACACTGAAGCTTTCTTT	CASRTSRNTEAFF
TRBJ1-2	TRBV9	NA	NA	TGTGCCAGCAGCTCCAGCGATGGCTACACCTTC	CASSSSDGYTF
TRBJ1-3	TRBV12-3/TRBV12-4	NA	NA	TGTGCCAGCACCCAAGGGGGTCGAAACACCATATATTTT	CASTQGGRNTIYF
TRBJ2-2	TRBV2	NA	NA	TGTGCCAGCGGGGAACGGATGAACACCGGGGAGCTGTTTTTT	CASGERMNTGELFF
TRBJ1-1	TRBV19	NA	NA	TGTGCCAGTAGTGTACAGGGTAGGTCTGAAGCTTTCTTT	CASSVQGRSEAFF
TRBJ1-6	TRBV10-1	NA	NA	TGCGCCAGCACCCCGAGCGGGGCTTCCTATAATTCACCCCTCCACTTT	CASTPSGASYNSPLHF
TRBJ1-5	TRBV7-2	NA	NA	TGTGCCAGCAGCTTAGTCAGGAACAATCAGCCCCAGCATTTT	CASSLVRNNQPQHF
TRBJ2-7	TRBV7-9	NA	NA	TGTGCCAGCAGCCCGTTGCCGGGTTGGGGTGTTTACCACGAGCAGTACTTC	CASSPLPGWGVYHEQYF
TRBJ1-5	TRBV19	NA	NA	TGTGCCAGTAGTTCCTCGGGACGTCTCACCCAGCCCCAGCATTTT	CASSSSGRLTQPQHF